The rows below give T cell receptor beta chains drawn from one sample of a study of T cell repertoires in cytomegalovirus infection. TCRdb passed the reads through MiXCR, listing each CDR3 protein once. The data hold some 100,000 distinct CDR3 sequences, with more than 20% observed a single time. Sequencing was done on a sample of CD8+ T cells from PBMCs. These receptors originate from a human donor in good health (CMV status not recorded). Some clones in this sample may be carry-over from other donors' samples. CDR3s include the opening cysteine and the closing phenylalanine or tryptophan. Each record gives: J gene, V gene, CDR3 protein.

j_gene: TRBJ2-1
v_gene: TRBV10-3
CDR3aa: CAILGTLVHNEQFF

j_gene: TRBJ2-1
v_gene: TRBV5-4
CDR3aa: CASSLGPSSSNEQFF

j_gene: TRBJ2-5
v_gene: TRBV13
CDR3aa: CASSLSGGVWTQYF

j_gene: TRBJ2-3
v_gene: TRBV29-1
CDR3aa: CSVDRTAGDTQYF

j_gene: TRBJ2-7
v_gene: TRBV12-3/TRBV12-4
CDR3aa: CASSPSGRAYEQYF

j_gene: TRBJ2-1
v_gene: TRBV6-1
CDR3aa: CASTPRGGLAIGSSYNEQFF

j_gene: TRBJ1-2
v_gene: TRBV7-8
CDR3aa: CASTPIKDGYTF

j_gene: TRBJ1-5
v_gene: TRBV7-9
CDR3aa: CASSYGQGAVNQPQHF

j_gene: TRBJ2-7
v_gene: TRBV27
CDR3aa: CASSLGGSGDEQYF

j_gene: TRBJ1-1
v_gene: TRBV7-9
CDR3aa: CASSLESGFTEAFF

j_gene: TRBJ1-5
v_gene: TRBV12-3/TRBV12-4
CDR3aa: CASSLGGMVQPQHF

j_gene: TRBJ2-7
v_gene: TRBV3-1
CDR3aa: CASSQDPGVGKYEQYF

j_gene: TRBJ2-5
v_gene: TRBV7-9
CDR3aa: CASRNQQMMEETQYF

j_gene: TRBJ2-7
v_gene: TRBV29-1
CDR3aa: CSVRVRSYEQYF

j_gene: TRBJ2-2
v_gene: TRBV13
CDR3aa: CASMRTPGELFF

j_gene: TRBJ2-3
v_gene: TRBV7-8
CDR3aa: CASSLRRTPSTDTQYF

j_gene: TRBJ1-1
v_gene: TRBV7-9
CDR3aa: CASSPVWANTEAFF

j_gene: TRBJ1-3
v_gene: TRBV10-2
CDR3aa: CASSERRPGRTGNTIYF

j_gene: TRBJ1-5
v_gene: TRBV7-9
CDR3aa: CASSHKIGNGRTNQPQHF

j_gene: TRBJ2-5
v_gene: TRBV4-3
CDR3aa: CASSQVLRETQYF

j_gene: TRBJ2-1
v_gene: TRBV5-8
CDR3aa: CASSPTRREQFF

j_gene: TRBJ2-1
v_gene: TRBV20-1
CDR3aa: CSARDRDRASYNEQFF

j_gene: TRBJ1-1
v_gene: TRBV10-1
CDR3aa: CASSESLGQANTEAFF

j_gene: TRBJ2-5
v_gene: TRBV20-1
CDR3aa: CSAPSPSRQETQYF

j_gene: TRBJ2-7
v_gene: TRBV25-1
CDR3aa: CASSDVRGTYEQYF

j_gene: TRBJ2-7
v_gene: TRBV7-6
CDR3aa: CASSLGTSGGAWEQYF

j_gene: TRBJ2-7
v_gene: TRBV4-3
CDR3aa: CASSQDWGREFDYEQYF

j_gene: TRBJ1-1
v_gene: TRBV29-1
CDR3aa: CSVDRGTEAFF